Reported below is one T cell receptor beta chain. Its specificity is not known. The data were obtained in a study of neurological immune-mediated disorders. The sample's time point: longitudinal time-point 3. Via MiXCR, TCRdb re-called the 5' RACE reads, giving one row per CDR3 protein. The repertoire has 93,000 or so distinct CDR3 sequences, approximately 10% of them found once; the top ten carry 3.1%. Findings and limits, study-wide: The expanded clones of different subjects shared no CDR3 amino acid sequences (suggesting private repertoires in all groups).

CDR1 DFQATT and CDR2 SNEGSKA come from the germline V gene (reference sequence). Trimming cost V 6 bases and J 0 bases; bases outside gene matches: 16. The CDR3 is 18 residues long. Sequencing was done on a sample of PBMCs. The chain is built from TRBV20-1 and TRBJ2-4, with 8 nucleotides matching TRBD1. The receptor was isolated from a female donor with HTLV-1-associated myelopathy (HAM/TSP). CDR3 protein: CSANGQGPTFIAKNIQYF. CDR3 bases: TGCAGTGCAAACGGACAGGGCCCTACCTTCATAGCCAAAAACATTCAGTACTTC.